The subject of this entry is one TCR beta chain. The entry originates in a study of blood T cell repertoires in COVID-19. On the study more broadly: Samples came from the United States, Italy and Spain, spanning acute and convalescent COVID-19. The analysed material was cDNA or gDNA that came from T cells, B-cell-depleted T cells, or PBMCs.

In the study's own analysis: Amplification with reference gene primers provided the estimates of nucleated cell counts. Generated by immunoSEQ multiplex PCR, the TCRdb table keeps only in-frame clones and is missing some. V, J and clone size derive from that table, while D and trimming were established from the DNA sequence. The table has about 200,000 clones, more than 85% seen once. Germline values: CDR1 MNHEY, CDR2 SMNVEV (reference sequence). This CDR3 is built from 17 residues. V was cut by 4 bases and J by 0 bases, with 13 bases left in between. The chain combines TRBV27 with TRBJ1-6, with D perhaps TRBD1 (5 bases). The sequence derives from a woman aged 45-65 years with COVID-19, enrolled during active disease. The source material was peripheral blood. CDR3 nucleotide sequence: TGTGCCAGCAGTTCGGCAGGGACTAGCTCCTATAATTCACCCCTCCACTTT. Residues: CASSSAGTSSYNSPLHF.